Listed below are T cell receptor beta chains from one sample, sequenced in a study of T cell changes during pregnancy in multiple sclerosis. TCRdb keeps only in-frame clones here, not all; method: immunoSEQ multiplex PCR. Of 50,000 to 60,000 clones in the sample, under 95% are singletons; the top ten hold 3.6%. Material: peripheral blood, obtained after pregnancy. The receptors were sampled from a female donor in good health, enrolled as a control in a pregnancy study. CDR3s include the opening cysteine and the closing phenylalanine or tryptophan. Fields, in order: V gene, clone size, D gene, CDR3 protein. D genes are given only for firm matches. Expanded clones get a size class; other rows say once, few or many, or leave the size out.

TRBV21-1	few	.	CASSKIWGGAWDTQYF
TRBV15	few	TRBD1	CATSRATGGPDTQYF
TRBV9	.	.	CASSVGGNLQETQYF
TRBV7-6	.	TRBD2	CASSLQGLAGSYDTQYF
TRBV5-3	.	TRBD2	CARSLSGRDGGELFF
TRBV11-1	once	.	CASSNSETYNEQFF
TRBV18	.	.	CASSPRFGDTQYF
TRBV6-6	once	TRBD1	CASRAGDSNEKLFF
TRBV11-2	once	.	CASSLRLSSYNEQFF
TRBV19	.	TRBD2	CASSMRTSGISSYNEQFF
TRBV7-6	.	.	CASSLERGTEAFF
TRBV7-3	.	TRBD2	CASSLRGLATDTQYF
TRBV19	.	TRBD2	CASRTGEGPYEQYF
TRBV6-5	many	.	CASSWRVGWEAFF
TRBV5-1	.	.	CASSWTNTGELFF
TRBV5-6	.	.	CASSSSGTPVQETQYF
TRBV5-4	few	.	CASSLATSPRGSSYEQYF
TRBV4-1	.	TRBD2	CASSQEEGLAGDYEQYF
TRBV6-5	.	.	CASSYSPGPYEQYF
TRBV11-2	.	.	CASSLGTSYGYTF
TRBV7-6	.	.	CASSNPRQASGNTIYF
TRBV18	.	.	CASSPRQETQYF
TRBV6-5	.	.	CASRFGTNNSPLHF
TRBV6-1	.	TRBD2	CASSEASGGTGELFF
TRBV5-1	.	TRBD1	CASSLAGTGGGTEAFF
TRBV4-3	.	TRBD1	CASSQDYGTGGSPLHF
TRBV5-6	.	TRBD2	CASTFGGGNEQYF
TRBV11-1	.	TRBD2	CASSLEGLAQETQYF
TRBV7-9	.	.	CASSLNGFELRGYTF
TRBV7-8	.	TRBD2	CASSLTSDEQFF
TRBV27	.	TRBD2	CASSLSGTSSYEQYF
TRBV11-2	.	.	CASSPRGPGSSPSGNTIYF
TRBV7-2	.	.	CASSLVGGGGNTIYF
TRBV7-9	.	.	CASSLAGASEQYF
TRBV27	.	TRBD1	CASIGQGEYGYTF
TRBV5-5	once	.	CASSLAYNSPLHF
TRBV27	.	.	CASSRVGNQPQHF
TRBV2	.	TRBD2	CASSGTSGPDTQYF
TRBV27	.	.	CASSFPSLGGWYGYTF
TRBV7-2	.	TRBD1	CASSYGTGSEKLFF
TRBV4-2	.	TRBD2	CASSQLGLAGGPYEQYF
TRBV6-4	.	.	CASSGTTGDSLHF
TRBV6-6	.	.	CASRPPRDSGNTIYF
TRBV6-6	.	TRBD1	CASSPQGDRNNYGYTF